This T cell receptor beta chain is drawn from a study of T cells in Graves' hyperthyroidism and ophthalmopathy. A Clinical Activity Score of at least 3, a NOSPECS grade of at least 4 and a duration under 3 months were recorded in the ophthalmopathy patients. Diagnosing involved the use of clinical symptoms, serum thyroxine and TRAb, thyroid ultrasound and orbital computed tomography. This clonotype was picked up many times. CDR3 length equals 16 residues. Germline V CDR1 and CDR2: SGHRS, YFSETQ. J gave up 2 bases and V 4 bases, and 6 bases lay outside the gene matches. TCR beta CDR3 regions were amplified from RNA. HTBI primers drove first-round RT-PCR of the TCR CDR3. Using its own MiXCR run on the multiplex PCR reads, TCRdb lists one record per CDR3 protein. This repertoire shows some 300,000 distinct CDR3 sequences, roughly 19% found once; its top ten account for 39%.

Sequences were obtained from blood. The sequence derives from a man between 45 and 60 years old with Graves' ophthalmopathy. The chain recombines TRBV5-1 with TRBJ2-1; 10 nucleotides line up with TRBD1. The CDR3 is CASSIPGTGAYNEQFF. In DNA form, the CDR3 reads TGCGCCAGCAGCATCCCCGGGACAGGGGCCTACAATGAGCAGTTCTTC.